This TCR beta chain stems from a study of OX40 agonist ivuxolimab in advanced cancers. Measured with immunoSEQ multiplex PCR; TCRdb has only the in-frame clones, and not every one. The data contain tens of thousands of clones, roughly nine tenths of them singletons. Trimming shortened V by 2 bases and J by 1 base, and 18 bases separated the two germline ends. Germline values: CDR1 KGHSH, CDR2 LQKENI. CDR3 length equals 18 residues. Sequenced here: CD4+ or CD8+ T cells sorted from blood, sampled in a trial of the OX40 agonist ivuxolimab. This clonotype was obtained from an adult with an advanced solid tumor such as melanoma, head and neck, liver or kidney cancer. The J gene is TRBJ2-1, the V gene TRBV18; D may be TRBD1 or TRBD2 (5 bases each). The CDR3 DNA is TGTGCCAGCTCACCAAGTTCGGGGCAGGTGGGGTCCTACAATGAGCAGTTCTTC. Protein: CASSPSSGQVGSYNEQFF. The whole variable domain, remainder taken from reference TRBV18 and TRBJ2-1, is NAGVMQNPRHLVRRRGQEARLRCSPMKGHSHVYWYRQLPEEGLKFMVYLQKENIIDESGMPKERFSAEFPKEGPSILRIQQVVRGDSAAYFCASSPSSGQVGSYNEQFFGPGTRLTVL.